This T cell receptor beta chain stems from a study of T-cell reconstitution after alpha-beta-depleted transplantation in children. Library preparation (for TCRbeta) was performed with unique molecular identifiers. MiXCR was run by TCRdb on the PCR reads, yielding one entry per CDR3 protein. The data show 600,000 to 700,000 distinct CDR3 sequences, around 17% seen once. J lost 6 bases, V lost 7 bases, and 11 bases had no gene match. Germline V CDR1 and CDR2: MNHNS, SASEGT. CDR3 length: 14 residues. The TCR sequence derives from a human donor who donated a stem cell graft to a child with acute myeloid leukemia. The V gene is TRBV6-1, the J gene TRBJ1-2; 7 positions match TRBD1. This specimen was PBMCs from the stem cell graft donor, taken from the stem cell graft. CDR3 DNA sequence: TGTGCCAGCACCCCAGGGGGGGGCGTGCATGGCTACACCTTC. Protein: CASTPGGGVHGYTF.